The 27 T cell receptor beta chains below were found in one sample sequenced in a study of CD8 T cells in ankylosing spondylitis. In TCRdb, the 5' RACE reads were re-called with MiXCR into one record per CDR3 protein. The table records under 250,000 distinct CDR3 sequences, approximately 30% of them present only once. The sequenced sample consisted of blood, either unsorted or a sorted T cell fraction (not recorded which). The receptors originated from a male donor with ankylosing spondylitis or in good health (not recorded which).

This clonotype has a handful of counts. CDR3 protein: CASVTGGNTDTQYF. Here the CDR3 DNA reads TGCGCCAGCGTGACGGGGGGTAACACAGATACGCAGTATTTT. This chain connects TRBV5-1 to TRBJ2-3; 7 bases align to TRBD2. The germline CDR1 and CDR2 sequences are SGHRS and YFSETQ. This CDR3 has 14 residues. The junction had 7 bases not matched to a gene; V was cut back by 7 bases and J by 2 bases.

This chain joins TRBV7-9 and TRBJ1-1; D is perhaps TRBD1 (5 bases). The CDR3 is 13 residues long. Trimming took off 5 bases at V and 5 bases at J, with 12 bases between the two ends. The germline CDR1 and CDR2 sequences are SEHNR and FQNEAQ (reference sequence). The CDR3 loop is CASSPGLRTEAFF. The CDR3 nucleotides are TGTGCCAGCAGCCCAGGGTTGCGGACTGAAGCTTTCTTT.

This clonotype was counted at least ten times. The chain links TRBV20-1 to TRBJ2-3, with D maybe TRBD2 (5 bases). Germline loops: CDR1 DFQATT, CDR2 SNEGSKA (reference sequence). V shed 1 base and J shed 2 bases, with 16 bases lying between them. The CDR3 is 16 residues long. CDR3 sequence reads: CSARGRTDSSTDTQYF. DNA for the CDR3: TGCAGTGCTAGAGGTCGGACGGACTCCTCCACAGATACGCAGTATTTT.

V gene TRBV6-5 combines with J gene TRBJ2-2; 9 nucleotides match TRBD1. CDR1 and CDR2 (germline): MNHEY, SVGAGI. This CDR3 spans 17 amino acids. V lost 0 bases to trimming and J lost 2 bases; unmatched junction nucleotides: 4. This CDR3 reads CASSYSPGQGNTGELFF. As DNA, the CDR3 is TGTGCCAGCAGTTACTCACCGGGACAGGGAAACACCGGGGAGCTGTTTTTT.

The gene calls are TRBV25-1 and TRBJ2-1, with TRBD1 identical over 9 bases. CDR3 length: 18 residues. CDR1 and CDR2 (germline): MGHDK, SYGVNS. V shed 1 base and J 5 bases; nucleotides not matched to a gene: 12. The CDR3 coding sequence is TGTGCCAGCAGTGAATCCCGGGACAGGGCCCAATACGACAATGAGCAGTTCTTC. This sequence encodes CASSESRDRAQYDNEQFF.

The chain employs TRBV10-2 and TRBJ1-1, with TRBD1 as a possible D gene (5 bases). This CDR3 region has 13 residues. V shed 7 bases and J shed 4 bases, with 13 bases lying between them. The germline CDR1 and CDR2 sequences are WSHSY and SAAADI. CDR3 nucleotides: TGCGCCAGCATGGGGGGTTGGGGCACTGAAGCTTTCTTT. Protein: CASMGGWGTEAFF.

J is TRBJ2-7 and V is TRBV5-1; TRBD1 agrees at 9 bases. Germline CDR1 reads SGHRS; CDR2 reads YFSETQ. Trimming cost V 5 bases and J 0 bases; bases outside gene matches: 9. CDR3 size: 16 residues. CDR3 sequence (DNA): TGCGCCAGCAGTCCTGGCGGGACAGGGAGCTCCTACGAGCAGTACTTC. This sequence encodes CASSPGGTGSSYEQYF.

The chain is built from TRBV9 and TRBJ2-1; 9 positions match TRBD2. Losses at the gene ends were 2 bases for V and 3 bases for J; bases not matched to a gene: 6. The CDR3 covers 16 residues. The germline V gene encodes CDR1 SGDLS and CDR2 YYNGEE. CDR3 residues: CASSVGLATFYNEQFF. In DNA, the CDR3 is TGTGCCAGCAGCGTGGGACTAGCAACATTCTACAATGAGCAGTTCTTC.

The rearrangement uses TRBV20-1 and TRBJ2-3; tentative D call: TRBD2 (6 bases). Germline CDR1 is DFQATT and CDR2 is SNEGSKA (reference sequence). Trimming removed 3 bases at V and 0 bases at J, with 10 bases between. This CDR3 is built from 14 residues. The CDR3, as DNA: TGCAGTGCTAGGGAGGAGGGCAGCACAGATACGCAGTATTTT. As protein: CSAREEGSTDTQYF.

The chain recombines TRBV5-1 with TRBJ2-7; a possible D gene is TRBD1 (5 bases). The germline V gene has CDR1 SGHRS and CDR2 YFSETQ. This CDR3 region has 14 residues. Trimming removed 0 bases at V and 5 bases at J, with 12 bases between. CDR3 protein: CASSLESGHHEQYF. CDR3 in DNA: TGCGCCAGCAGCTTGGAGTCAGGGCATCACGAGCAGTACTTC.

The sample holds a few counts of this clonotype. J is TRBJ1-2 and V is TRBV24-1, with 7 nucleotides matching TRBD1. Per germline, CDR1 KGHDR and CDR2 SFDVKD. This CDR3 is 14 amino acids long. Trimming took 2 bases from V and 4 from J; bases not matched to a gene: 3. As DNA, the CDR3 is TGTGCCACCAGTGATTCGACAGGGCCCTATGGCTACACCTTC. Translation gives CATSDSTGPYGYTF.

The chain employs TRBV7-6 and TRBJ2-3, with 8 nucleotides matching TRBD1. Germline assignment: CDR1 SGHVS and CDR2 FNYEAQ. After removal of 4 bases from V and 3 bases from J, the junction contained 6 bases not matched to a gene. The CDR3 spans 15 residues. As DNA, the CDR3 is TGTGCCAGCAGCTCCGCCGGACAGGGAACAGATACGCAGTATTTT. Translating gives CASSSAGQGTDTQYF. The variable domain in full, completed from reference TRBV7-6 and TRBJ2-3, reads GAGVSQSPRYKVTKRGQDVALRCDPISGHVSLYWYRQALGQGPEFLTYFNYEAQQDKSGLPNDRFSAERPEGSISTLTIQRTEQRDSAMYRCASSSAGQGTDTQYFGPGTRLTVL.

This clonotype appeared many times. The rearrangement uses TRBV20-1 and TRBJ2-5; D gene uncertain. Germline V gives CDR1 DFQATT, CDR2 SNEGSKA (reference sequence). The CDR3 sequence is 12 residues long. V shed 3 bases and J shed 2 bases, with 7 bases lying between them. Written as DNA, the CDR3 is TGCAGTGCTAGTGGGAAACAAGAGACCCAGTACTTC. Amino acids: CSASGKQETQYF.

The chain has TRBV3-1 and TRBJ2-1, with 8 bases identical to TRBD1. Germline CDR1 is LGHDT and CDR2 is YNNKEL (reference sequence). V dropped 6 bases and J dropped 9; count of bases not matched to a gene: 10. This CDR3 has 14 residues. CDR3 nucleotide sequence: TGTGCCAGCAGGTTACAGGGGGGCCGGAGTGAGCAGTTCTTC. The encoded protein is CASRLQGGRSEQFF.

In its sample, this clonotype was seen a few times. The chain has TRBV5-5 and TRBJ2-4; D gene uncertain. There are 12 residues in the CDR3. Trimming removed 4 bases at V and 12 bases at J, with 14 bases between. Germline CDR1 reads SGHKS; CDR2 reads YYEKEE (reference sequence). In nucleotides, the CDR3 is TGTGCCAGCAGCCCTGCGGTGTTTACTCAGTACTTC. Translating gives CASSPAVFTQYF. Filled out from reference TRBV5-5 and TRBJ2-4, the complete variable domain reads DAGVTQSPTHLIKTRGQQVTLRCSPISGHKSVSWYQQVLGQGPQFIFQYYEKEERGRGNFPDRFSARQFPNYSSELNVNALLLGDSALYLCASSPAVFTQYFGAGTRLSVL.

The rearrangement links TRBV9 to TRBJ1-5; 8 bases are a match to TRBD1. The J segment lost 4 bases and the V segment lost 3 bases, leaving 6 bases of the junction unmatched. The CDR3 contains 15 residues. The V gene's germline CDR1 is SGDLS and CDR2 YYNGEE. The DNA for the CDR3 is TGTGCCAGCAGCGCCGGGACAGGTGAAAATCAGCCCCAGCATTTT. Translating gives CASSAGTGENQPQHF.

V is TRBV20-1 and J is TRBJ2-7; TRBD1 is a possible D gene (5 bases). This CDR3 region has 12 residues. V lost 7 bases to trimming and J lost 6 bases, with 16 bases between them. Germline V gives CDR1 DFQATT, CDR2 SNEGSKA (reference sequence). The CDR3 sequence is CSERGFGAEQYF. The CDR3 region has the DNA TGCAGTGAAAGAGGCTTTGGGGCCGAGCAGTACTTC.

This clonotype was counted only a few times. The rearrangement links TRBV24-1 to TRBJ2-3, with 8 bases that match TRBD2. The germline gives CDR1 KGHDR, CDR2 SFDVKD. The V gene end was trimmed by 1 base and the J gene end by 2 bases; junction bases not matched to a gene: 4. The CDR3 sequence is 16 residues long. The chain's CDR3 is CATSDFGLAPTDTQYF. For the CDR3, the DNA is TGTGCCACCAGTGATTTCGGACTAGCCCCCACAGATACGCAGTATTTT.

The CDR3 DNA is TGTGCCAGCAGTGGTAACAGGGGGCTGGGCACCGGGGAGCTGTTTTTT. Its protein product is CASSGNRGLGTGELFF. This chain links TRBV12-3 or TRBV12-4 with TRBJ2-2, with 9 bases identical to TRBD1. This CDR3 spans 16 amino acids. Trimming removed 5 bases from V and 4 bases from J; junction bases left unmatched: 8.

This clonotype was detected only a few times. The gene calls are TRBV28 and TRBJ2-5, with 7 bases identical to TRBD2. There are 15 residues in the CDR3. From germline, CDR1 is MDHEN and CDR2 SYDVKM. The trim removed 4 bases at V and 1 base at J, leaving 6 bases unmatched. In nucleotides, the CDR3 is TGTGCCAGCAGTTCCCCAGGGAGGGGCCAAGAGACCCAGTACTTC. Residues: CASSSPGRGQETQYF.

This clonotype was counted between two and nine times. J is TRBJ1-1 and V is TRBV20-1; the D gene is possibly TRBD1 (6 bases). Germline lookup yields CDR1 DFQATT and CDR2 SNEGSKA (reference sequence). The CDR3 is 14 residues long. Trimming left V 6 bases short and J 0 bases short, with 14 bases between. CDR3 loop: CSAPLGAMNTEAFF. The DNA for the CDR3 is TGCAGTGCCCCCCTGGGGGCTATGAACACTGAAGCTTTCTTT.

V and J are TRBV6-2 or TRBV6-3 and TRBJ1-3; tentative D call: TRBD1 (5 bases). This CDR3 is built from 14 residues. V was shortened by 0 bases and J by 10 bases, with 13 bases between the two germline ends. Per germline, CDR1 MNHEY and CDR2 SVGEGT. The DNA for the CDR3 is TGTGCCAGCAGTTACTCGAGGGGTTTGATGACCATATATTTT. This sequence encodes CASSYSRGLMTIYF.

This clonotype occurred many times. The J gene is TRBJ1-2, the V gene TRBV29-1; 9 bases fit TRBD1. This CDR3 contains 13 residues. J lost 6 bases, V lost 6 bases, and 8 bases had no gene match. CDR1 is SQVTM, CDR2 ANQGSEA, per germline. As DNA, the CDR3 is TGCAGCGTGGAATCGGACAGGGGACATGGCTACACCTTC. Encoded protein: CSVESDRGHGYTF.

This chain links TRBV29-1 with TRBJ2-4, with TRBD1 as a possible D gene (5 bases). Looked up from germline, CDR1 is SQVTM and CDR2 is ANQGSEA. The CDR3 contains 13 residues. V was cut by 4 bases and J by 4 bases, with 11 bases left in between. The chain's CDR3 is CSVVLAGKNIQYF. CDR3 sequence (DNA): TGCAGCGTTGTTCTTGCAGGGAAAAACATTCAGTACTTC. The whole variable domain, filled in from reference TRBV29-1 and TRBJ2-4, reads SAVISQKPSRDICQRGTSLTIQCQVDSQVTMMFWYRQQPGQSLTLIATANQGSEATYESGFVIDKFPISRPNLTFSTLTVSNMSPEDSSIYLCSVVLAGKNIQYFGAGTRLSVL.

This clonotype was counted a few times. The chain has TRBV27 and TRBJ2-5, with D possibly being TRBD1 (6 bases). V lost 2 bases, J lost 7 bases, and 14 bases lay in between. The V gene's germline CDR1 is MNHEY and CDR2 SMNVEV (reference sequence). The CDR3 has 14 residues. The CDR3 region has the DNA TGTGCCAGCAGTTTAATCAGGGGCGGTTCGACCCAGTACTTC. The encoded protein is CASSLIRGGSTQYF.

The V gene is TRBV12-3 or TRBV12-4, the J gene TRBJ1-2, with a weak D call TRBD1 (6 bases). CDR3 size: 13 residues. Trimming removed 1 base from V and 8 bases from J, with 11 bases in between. DNA for the CDR3: TGTGCCAGCAGTTTAGAGGGGGTAGGAGGCTACACCTTC. This encodes CASSLEGVGGYTF.

CDR3 region: CASSVGPIQETQYF. CDR3 sequence (DNA): TGCGCCTCCAGCGTGGGACCAATACAAGAGACCCAGTACTTC. The chain is built from TRBV10-2 and TRBJ2-5; D tentatively reads TRBD1 or TRBD2 (5 bases each). The CDR3 runs 14 residues. Looked up from germline, CDR1 is WSHSY and CDR2 is SAAADI. V lost 11 bases and J lost 2, with 18 bases in between.